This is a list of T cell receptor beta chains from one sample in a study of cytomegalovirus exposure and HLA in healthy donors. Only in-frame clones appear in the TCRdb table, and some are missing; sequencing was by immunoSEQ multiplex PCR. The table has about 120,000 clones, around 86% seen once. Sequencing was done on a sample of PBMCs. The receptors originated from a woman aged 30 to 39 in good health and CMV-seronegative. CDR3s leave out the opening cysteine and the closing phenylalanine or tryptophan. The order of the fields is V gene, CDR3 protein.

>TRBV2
ASIREDREDDEQY
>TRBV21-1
ASSQESMTLRPGNQPQH
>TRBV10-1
ATGTSLYEQY
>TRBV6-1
ATRRTGANEKLF
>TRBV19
ASSRTSGSYEQY
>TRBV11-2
ASSLVGGFSYEQY
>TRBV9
ASSDPGQRTGNTIY
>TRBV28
ASRPGTADGPQH
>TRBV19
ASSIGQGRFDQPQH
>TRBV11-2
ASSRDRGFGETQY
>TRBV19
ASSGEGTRAF
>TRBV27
ASSSTGRANAEAF
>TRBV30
AYPPDGFSCYT
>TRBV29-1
SVRMPTDTEAF
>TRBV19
ASRGLAYYNEQF
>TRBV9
ASSVELTTSNEQF
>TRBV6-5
ASSYQGQNYGYT
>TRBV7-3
ASPRPGTANTEAF
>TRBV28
ASSLPTGNTEAF
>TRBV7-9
ASSFSGRPSQF
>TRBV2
ATGRAGYTDTQY
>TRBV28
ASSLHLRSGANVLT
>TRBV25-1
ASSVPAGGITDTQY
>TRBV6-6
ASSQRTGGWNEQF
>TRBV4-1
ASRDTSGVYNEQF
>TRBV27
ASSLSTGNHYGYT
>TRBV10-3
VITQGVKGATNYGYT
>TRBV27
ASSFMAGVNQPQH
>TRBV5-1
ASSLAEGQRAYEQY
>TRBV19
ASSIPGLQNTGELF
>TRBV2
ASSDRYEQF
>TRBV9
ASSRTSSSTDTQY
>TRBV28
ASSLCPSSYEQY
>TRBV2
ASSASFIDNYGYT
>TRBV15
ATSRGQGPLGEKLF
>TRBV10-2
ASSGGVTDTQY
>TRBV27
ASSTRDNSYEQY
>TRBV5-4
ASSLSGTDTQY
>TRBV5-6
ASSSGGTQY
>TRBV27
ASIPLHRNRGLSEQY
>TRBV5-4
ASSTGLAGGPSEQF
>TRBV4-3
ASSQDGTTKGYT